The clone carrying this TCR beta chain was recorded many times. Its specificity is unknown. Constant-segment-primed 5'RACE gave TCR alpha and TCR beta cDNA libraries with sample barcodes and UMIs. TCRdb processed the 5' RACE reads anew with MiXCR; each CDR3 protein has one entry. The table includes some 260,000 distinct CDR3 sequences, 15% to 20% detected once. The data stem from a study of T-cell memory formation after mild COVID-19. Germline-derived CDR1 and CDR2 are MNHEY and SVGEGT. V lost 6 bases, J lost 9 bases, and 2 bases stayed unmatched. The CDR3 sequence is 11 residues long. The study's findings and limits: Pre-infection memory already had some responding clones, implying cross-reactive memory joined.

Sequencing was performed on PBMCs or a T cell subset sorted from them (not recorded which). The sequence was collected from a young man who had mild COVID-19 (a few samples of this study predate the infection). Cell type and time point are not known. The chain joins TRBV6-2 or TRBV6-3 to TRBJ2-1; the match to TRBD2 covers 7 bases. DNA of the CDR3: TGTGCCAGCAGGGGAGGGGTTGAGCAGTTCTTC. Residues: CASRGGVEQFF.